The source of this TCR beta chain is a study of blood T cells in healthy people across ages. Through a sample-barcoded 5' primer and a J-beta primer mix, a second PCR was run for roughly 7 to 12 cycles. Tagging of each cDNA molecule was performed by a template-switch adaptor with 12 random nucleotides. TCRdb independently ran MiXCR on the 5' RACE reads; one entry per CDR3 protein. The profile covers about 640,000 distinct CDR3 sequences, with approximately 50% appearing a single time and 30% to 45% taken by the ten largest. Donors gave 9 to 10 milliliters of peripheral blood apiece. Every sample had a minimum of 6.5 million PBMCs isolated. What was sequenced was blood. The sequence came from a man between 60 and 75 years old in good health.

In nucleotides, the CDR3 is TGTGCCACCAGCAGCCAGGGAAGAGGCACAGATACGCAGTATTTT. It is translated as CATSSQGRGTDTQYF. The chain combines TRBV15 with TRBJ2-3; TRBD1 might be the D (5 bases). The V end was cut by 3 bases, the J end by 1 base, with 11 bases between. This CDR3 comprises 15 residues. Looked up from germline, CDR1 is LNHNV and CDR2 is YYDKDF (reference sequence).